The 27 T cell receptor beta chains reported below all come from one sample, sequenced in a study of blood T cell repertoires in COVID-19. Generated by immunoSEQ multiplex PCR, the TCRdb table keeps only in-frame clones and is missing some. This table has under 450,000 clones, around 83% appearing once. Sequenced material: PBMCs or T cells enriched from blood (not recorded which). These receptor sequences come from a woman between 50 and 59 years old who had recovered from COVID-19.

The chain carries TRBV19 and TRBJ1-2; 9 bases agree with TRBD1. V lost 5 bases, J lost 8 bases, and 15 bases stayed unmatched. CDR1 is LNHDA, CDR2 SQIVND, per germline (reference sequence). The CDR3 is made up of 16 amino acids. This chain's CDR3 is CASSPTLQGASGGYTF. In DNA, the CDR3 is TGTGCCAGTAGTCCGACTCTACAGGGGGCTTCGGGAGGCTACACCTTC.

The chain recombines TRBV7-2 with TRBJ2-2; 8 bases are shared with TRBD2. The CDR3 length is 16 residues. Germline values: CDR1 SGHTA, CDR2 FQGNSA. V was pared by 4 bases and J by 5 bases, with 9 bases of the junction left unmatched. The CDR3 spells CASSYSAGVGTGELFF. The CDR3, as DNA: TGTGCCAGCAGCTACTCAGCGGGAGTTGGGACCGGGGAGCTGTTTTTT.

This chain connects TRBV5-1 to TRBJ1-2, with D possibly TRBD1 on 6 matching bases. This CDR3 is 15 amino acids long. V lost 0 bases and J 7 bases, leaving 16 bases between the germline ends. Per the germline V gene, CDR1 is SGHRS and CDR2 is YFSETQ. In nucleotides, the CDR3 is TGCGCCAGCAGCTTGGACAGGGTCATTCCAGGTGGCTACACCTTC. The encoded protein is CASSLDRVIPGGYTF. The full variable domain, in which reference TRBV5-1 and TRBJ1-2 provide the parts outside the CDR3, is KAGVTQTPRYLIKTRGQQVTLSCSPISGHRSVSWYQQTPGQGLQFLFEYFSETQRNKGNFPGRFSGRQFSNSRSEMNVSTLELGDSALYLCASSLDRVIPGGYTFGSGTRLTVV.

The gene calls are TRBV28 and TRBJ2-3, with 9 nucleotides matching TRBD2. Germline CDR1 and CDR2: MDHEN and SYDVKM. The trim removed 2 bases at V and 11 bases at J, leaving 8 bases unmatched. The CDR3 extends over 14 amino acids. The CDR3 DNA is TGTGCCAGCAGTTTACTCCCGACTAGCGGAAGGCAGTATTTT. Translating it yields CASSLLPTSGRQYF.

The table lists this clone with a few counts. The chain employs TRBV5-5 and TRBJ1-4; tentatively, D is TRBD1 (5 bases). Between the trimmed V and J ends, which lost 1 base and 0 bases, there was a span of 16 bases. The CDR3 extends over 18 amino acids. Germline CDR1 is SGHKS and CDR2 is YYEKEE (reference sequence). The CDR3 loop reads CASSLWTPRPATNEKLFF. The CDR3, as DNA: TGTGCCAGCAGCTTGTGGACACCCCGACCCGCAACTAATGAAAAACTGTTTTTT. The complete variable domain, with remaining parts taken from reference TRBV5-5 and TRBJ1-4, reads DAGVTQSPTHLIKTRGQQVTLRCSPISGHKSVSWYQQVLGQGPQFIFQYYEKEERGRGNFPDRFSARQFPNYSSELNVNALLLGDSALYLCASSLWTPRPATNEKLFFGSGTQLSVL.

This clone was seen only a few times. In DNA form, the CDR3 reads TGTGCCAGCAGCCAAGAGGTGGGCACGAACACTGAAGCTTTCTTT. Residues: CASSQEVGTNTEAFF. V gene TRBV3-1 (or the pseudogene TRBV3-2) combines with J gene TRBJ1-1; D uncertain. Germline V CDR1 and CDR2: LGHDT, YNNKEL (reference sequence). V lost 0 bases and J 1 base, leaving 9 bases between the germline ends. CDR3 length equals 15 residues.

The chain carries TRBV7-3 and TRBJ1-5, with D possibly matching TRBD1 (6 bases). The V and J ends lost 5 bases and 9 bases respectively, with 11 bases between them. This CDR3 spans 12 amino acids. Germline V lookup: CDR1 SGHTA, CDR2 FQGTGA. CDR3 amino acids: CASSEGRGPQHF. The CDR3 bases are TGTGCCAGCAGCGAGGGCAGGGGGCCCCAGCATTTT.

The CDR3 DNA is TGCGCCAGCAGCCGGGGACAGGGGGCAAGGGGAGGAAGCACAGATACGCAGTATTTT. Translation: CASSRGQGARGGSTDTQYF. The rearrangement uses TRBV5-1 and TRBJ2-3, with 12 bases fitting TRBD1. Germline V gene sequence: CDR1 SGHRS, CDR2 YFSETQ. The length of the CDR3 is 19 residues. J was trimmed by 0 bases and V by 4 bases; bases with no gene match: 12.

In its sample, this clone was seen once. This rearrangement joins TRBV5-6 to TRBJ2-7, with a possible D match to TRBD2 (5 bases). The CDR3 sequence is 14 residues long. V was shortened by 4 bases and J by 1 base, with 12 bases between the two germline ends. Germline V gives CDR1 SGHDT, CDR2 YYEEEE. The CDR3 DNA reads as TGTGCCAGCAGCCGGAGGTTTACGTCCTACGAGCAGTACTTC. Protein: CASSRRFTSYEQYF.

This sequence joins TRBV2 and TRBJ1-5; D is undetermined. The CDR3 consists of 14 residues. The V end lost 4 bases, the J end lost 1 base, and 8 bases lay between the germline ends. CDR1 and CDR2 from the germline V gene are SNHLY and FYNNEI. The CDR3 DNA reads as TGTGCCAGCAGTGGTGCTAGGAGCAATCAGCCCCAGCATTTT. Residues: CASSGARSNQPQHF. Complete variable domain (other parts from reference TRBV2 and TRBJ1-5): EPEVTQTPSHQVTQMGQEVILRCVPISNHLYFYWYRQILGQKVEFLVSFYNNEISEKSEIFDDQFSVERPDGSNFTLKIRSTKLEDSAMYFCASSGARSNQPQHFGDGTRLSIL.

The chain has TRBV2 and TRBJ2-7, with D possibly TRBD2 on 6 matching bases. Trimming took off 4 bases at V and 7 bases at J, with 14 bases between the two ends. The CDR3 is 13 residues long. CDR1 is SNHLY and CDR2 is FYNNEI in the germline V gene. The CDR3 here is CASSADWAGEQYF. CDR3 in DNA: TGTGCCAGCAGTGCTGATTGGGCGGGGGAGCAGTACTTC.

The gene calls are TRBV14 and TRBJ1-5; 8 positions agree with TRBD1. The CDR3 contains 18 residues. The germline V gene encodes CDR1 SGHDN and CDR2 FVKESK. V lost 6 bases, J lost 6 bases, and 19 bases stayed unmatched. The CDR3 reads CASSHKMGTGGYCQPQHF. CDR3 nucleotides: TGTGCCAGCAGTCACAAGATGGGGACAGGAGGGTATTGTCAGCCCCAGCATTTT.

CDR3 in amino acids: CASSHSGANVLTF. CDR3 nucleotide sequence: TGCGCCAGCAGTCACTCTGGGGCCAACGTCCTGACTTTC. The chain recombines TRBV5-1 with TRBJ2-6, with D unclear. The V end was cut by 5 bases, the J end by 0 bases, with 3 bases between. This CDR3 comprises 13 residues. CDR1 and CDR2 from the germline V gene are SGHRS and YFSETQ.

The rearrangement links TRBV10-3 to TRBJ1-1; D is undetermined. V lost 3 bases and J lost 0, with 11 bases in between. The CDR3 has 15 residues. Looked up from germline, CDR1 is ENHRY and CDR2 is SYGVKD. Here the CDR3 reads CAISDAAQLNTEAFF. For the CDR3, the DNA is TGTGCCATCAGTGATGCCGCACAGTTGAACACTGAAGCTTTCTTT.

For this clone: Germline is not matched at one junction end, which may reflect a read error. The chain recombines TRBV5-1 with TRBJ2-1; the D is unclear. The germline V gene has CDR1 SGHRS and CDR2 YFSETQ. The CDR3 spans 15 residues. The CDR3 spells CATSSAALPNNEQFF. The CDR3 region has the DNA TGCGCCACCAGCAGTGCGGCGTTGCCTAACAATGAGCAGTTCTTC.

This clone appeared a few times. The chain uses TRBV5-4 and TRBJ2-7; D unresolved. V lost 1 base, J lost 2 bases, and 10 bases lay in between. The CDR3 consists of 14 residues. Germline CDR1 and CDR2: SGHNT and YYREEE (reference sequence). CDR3 sequence (DNA): TGTGCCAGCAGCTTGTTGGGCAGGACCTACGAGCAGTACTTC. Protein: CASSLLGRTYEQYF. Combining the CDR3 with reference TRBV5-4 and TRBJ2-7 gives the whole variable domain ETGVTQSPTHLIKTRGQQVTLRCSSQSGHNTVSWYQQALGQGPQFIFQYYREEENGRGNFPPRFSGLQFPNYSSELNVNALELDDSALYLCASSLLGRTYEQYFGPGTRLTVT.

The chain employs TRBV7-9 and TRBJ2-7, with D possibly matching TRBD1 (5 bases). Trimming shortened V by 0 bases and J by 4 bases, and 19 bases separated the two germline ends. Per the germline V gene, CDR1 is SEHNR and CDR2 is FQNEAQ (reference sequence). The length of the CDR3 is 17 residues. The CDR3 sequence is CASSLAGQIGSPYEQYF. In nucleotides, the CDR3 is TGTGCCAGCAGCTTAGCGGGGCAGATAGGTTCCCCTTACGAGCAGTACTTC.

The V gene is TRBV19, the J gene TRBJ1-1; tentative D call: TRBD1 (5 bases). The V gene lost 3 bases and the J gene lost 1 base, with 15 bases spanning the gap. This CDR3 contains 16 residues. Germline V lookup: CDR1 LNHDA, CDR2 SQIVND (reference sequence). This chain's CDR3 is CASSIRPGLSNTEAFF. The CDR3 DNA follows: TGTGCCAGTAGTATTCGCCCGGGACTTTCGAACACTGAAGCTTTCTTT.

J is TRBJ2-7 and V is TRBV5-1, with 12 bases identical to TRBD1. Trimming at V came to 4 bases and at J to 5 bases, leaving 7 bases not matched to a gene. CDR1 and CDR2 (germline): SGHRS, YFSETQ. This CDR3 contains 15 residues. As DNA, the CDR3 is TGCGCCAGCAGCCCGGGGGGACAGGGGGCCAACGAGCAGTACTTC. Its translation: CASSPGGQGANEQYF.

This clone was found once. The CDR3 loop is CASSSGTTEQFF. The CDR3 region has the DNA TGTGCCAGCAGTTCCGGGACTACAGAGCAGTTCTTC. The chain joins TRBV7-3 to TRBJ2-1, with 7 bases that match TRBD2. Germline CDR1 and CDR2: SGHTA and FQGTGA. V lost 6 bases and J lost 10; bases outside the gene matches: 6. CDR3 length: 12 amino acids.

This rearrangement joins TRBV7-3 to TRBJ2-1; TRBD2 might be the D (5 bases). The CDR3 sequence is 13 residues long. V lost 5 bases and J lost 5, with 10 bases in between. The germline CDR1 and CDR2 sequences are SGHTA and FQGTGA. The CDR3 sequence is CASSAAGNNEQFF. The CDR3 nucleotides read TGTGCCAGCAGCGCAGCCGGGAACAATGAGCAGTTCTTC.

V is TRBV7-8 and J is TRBJ2-2, with 7 nucleotides matching TRBD2. CDR1 SGHVS and CDR2 FQNEAQ come from the germline V gene. This CDR3 has 15 residues. Trimming at V came to 5 bases and at J to 6 bases, leaving 9 bases not matched to a gene. The CDR3 coding sequence is TGTGCCAGCAGCCAGCGGGACTTCGGGGCCGGGGAGCTGTTTTTT. Protein product: CASSQRDFGAGELFF.

This clone was counted a single time. This chain uses TRBV6-5 with TRBJ2-2, with D possibly being TRBD2 (5 bases). V lost 4 bases and J lost 6, with 9 bases in between. CDR1 is MNHEY and CDR2 is SVGAGI in the germline V gene. This CDR3 is built from 13 residues. The chain's CDR3 is CASSSWEPGELFF. The CDR3 coding sequence is TGTGCCAGCAGTTCATGGGAGCCCGGGGAGCTGTTTTTT.

The V and J genes are TRBV20-1 and TRBJ2-1; no clear D gene. Trimming took off 3 bases at V and 13 bases at J, with 13 bases between the two ends. The CDR3 spans 11 residues. Looked up from germline, CDR1 is DFQATT and CDR2 is SNEGSKA (reference sequence). CDR3 residues: CSASAAAKQFF. The CDR3 DNA sequence: TGCAGTGCTAGCGCTGCAGCGAAACAGTTCTTC.

V is TRBV12-3 or TRBV12-4 and J is TRBJ2-7; D is unclear. The CDR3 runs 12 residues. V lost 0 bases and J 4 bases, leaving 4 bases between the germline ends. The CDR3 DNA reads TGTGCCAGCAGTTTAGCCAGATACGAGCAGTACTTC. Residues: CASSLARYEQYF.

CDR3 nucleotide sequence: TGTGCCAGTACCCCCTTTATCAGGGGGCAGGGCAGCACTGAAGCTTTCTTT. It is translated as CASTPFIRGQGSTEAFF. The V call is TRBV19, the J call TRBJ1-1, with 8 positions matching TRBD1. The CDR3 is 17 amino acids. Germline lookup yields CDR1 LNHDA and CDR2 SQIVND (reference sequence). J lost 4 bases, V lost 7 bases, and 17 bases had no gene match. The whole variable domain, filled in from reference TRBV19 and TRBJ1-1, reads DGGITQSPKYLFRKEGQNVTLSCEQNLNHDAMYWYRQDPGQGLRLIYYSQIVNDFQKGDIAEGYSVSREKKESFPLTVTSAQKNPTAFYLCASTPFIRGQGSTEAFFGQGTRLTVV.

The V gene is TRBV10-3, the J gene TRBJ2-3; no firm D call. Germline CDR1 and CDR2: ENHRY and SYGVKD. The CDR3 is 15 amino acids. Trimming pared 5 bases from V and 2 bases from J, leaving 14 bases between. This chain's CDR3 is CAISSSTPATDTQYF. DNA of the CDR3: TGTGCCATCAGTTCCTCCACACCCGCCACAGATACGCAGTATTTT.